The 4 T cell receptor beta chains below come from one sample, sequenced in a study of CD8 T cells in Susac syndrome. RNA totalling about 0.5 to 1 ug underwent reverse transcription with random hexamers. TCRdb analysed the immunoSEQ multiplex PCR reads with MiXCR anew, one entry per CDR3 protein. The data contain some 110,000 distinct CDR3 sequences, around 94% of them singletons. The sequencing input was CD8+ T cells from PBMCs. These receptor sequences come from a human donor with Susac syndrome.

This chain joins TRBV5-1 and TRBJ2-3; D uncertain. Between the trimmed V and J ends, which lost 3 bases and 2 bases, there was a span of 10 bases. The CDR3 runs to 14 residues. Per the germline V gene, CDR1 is SGHRS and CDR2 is YFSETQ. CDR3 loop: CASSSPYITDTQYF. The CDR3 DNA is TGCGCCAGCAGCTCCCCCTATATCACAGATACGCAGTATTTT.

This clonotype was counted a single time. The CDR3 region has the DNA TGCGCCAGCAGTGAGGCCGCGAGGACTAGCGGGGATTACACAGATACGCAGTATTTT. Its protein product is CASSEAARTSGDYTDTQYF. V gene TRBV10-1 combines with J gene TRBJ2-3; 12 bases align to TRBD2. The trim removed 2 bases at V and 2 bases at J, leaving 11 bases unmatched. Germline loops: CDR1 WNHNN, CDR2 SYGVQD (reference sequence). The CDR3 is 19 amino acids.

The CDR3 coding sequence is TGCAGTGCTAGAGATATCAACGGGTCCCGGGTAAACTATGGCTACACCTTC. Its protein product is CSARDINGSRVNYGYTF. J is TRBJ1-2 and V is TRBV20-1; unclear D gene. Germline loops: CDR1 DFQATT, CDR2 SNEGSKA (reference sequence). Trimming pared 0 bases from V and 2 bases from J, leaving 19 bases between. There are 17 residues in the CDR3.

The V call is TRBV27, the J call TRBJ1-1, with D uncertain. Germline V gives CDR1 MNHEY, CDR2 SMNVEV (reference sequence). V was shortened by 8 bases and J by 4 bases, with 17 bases between the two germline ends. This CDR3 region has 14 residues. CDR3 bases: TGTGCCAGCGGTCTCGTACCCTTATCCACTGAAGCTTTCTTT. Translated, it gives CASGLVPLSTEAFF.